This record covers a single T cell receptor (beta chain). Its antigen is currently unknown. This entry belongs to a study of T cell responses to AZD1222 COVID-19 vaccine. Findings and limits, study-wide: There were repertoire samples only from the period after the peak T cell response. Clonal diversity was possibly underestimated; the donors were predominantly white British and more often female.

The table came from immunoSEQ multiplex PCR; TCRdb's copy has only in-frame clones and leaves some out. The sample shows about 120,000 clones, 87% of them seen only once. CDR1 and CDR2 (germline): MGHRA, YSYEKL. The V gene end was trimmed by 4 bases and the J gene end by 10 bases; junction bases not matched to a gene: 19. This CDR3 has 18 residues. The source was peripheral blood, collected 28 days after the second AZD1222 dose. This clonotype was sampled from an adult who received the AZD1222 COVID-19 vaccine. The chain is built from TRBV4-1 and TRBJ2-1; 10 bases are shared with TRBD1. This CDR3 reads CASSLSPGGTGARREQFF. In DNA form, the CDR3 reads TGCGCCAGCAGCCTTTCCCCCGGCGGGACAGGGGCCAGAAGAGAGCAGTTCTTC.